The next 16 T cell receptor beta chains were all read from a single sample in a study of breast tumors, draining lymph nodes, adjacent tissues. Breast cancer patients provided tissue from their axillary draining lymph nodes. MiXCR was run by TCRdb on the multiplex PCR reads, yielding one entry per CDR3 protein. The repertoire consists of about 230,000 distinct CDR3 sequences, with approximately 29% occurring once and the leading ten covering about 1.4%. The sample taken for sequencing was axillary lymph node tissue. The receptors stem from a female donor with breast cancer. Some clones in this sample may be carry-over from other donors' samples.

The rearrangement links TRBV5-1 to TRBJ1-4, with D unclear. Germline V gene sequence: CDR1 SGHRS, CDR2 YFSETQ. The V and J ends lost 4 bases and 8 bases respectively, with 24 bases between them. The CDR3 loop spans 17 amino acids. The DNA for the CDR3 is TGCGCCAGCAGCGGCGGGAGGGCCAACACCGGGGAGGAAAAACTGTTTTTT. Protein product: CASSGGRANTGEEKLFF. The full variable domain, with the rest looked up from reference TRBV5-1 and TRBJ1-4, is KAGVTQTPRYLIKTRGQQVTLSCSPISGHRSVSWYQQTPGQGLQFLFEYFSETQRNKGNFPGRFSGRQFSNSRSEMNVSTLELGDSALYLCASSGGRANTGEEKLFFGSGTQLSVL.

The V and J genes are TRBV11-2 and TRBJ1-6; TRBD1 is a possible D gene (5 bases). The CDR3 has 15 residues. Trimming took off 8 bases at V and 10 bases at J, with 21 bases between the two ends. Germline CDR1 SGHAT, CDR2 FQNNGV. DNA for the CDR3: TGTGCCAGCGGGGATTTATGGGGGGGTACCTCACCCCTCCACTTT. It codes for CASGDLWGGTSPLHF. The whole variable domain, remainder taken from reference TRBV11-2 and TRBJ1-6, is EAGVAQSPRYKIIEKRQSVAFWCNPISGHATLYWYQQILGQGPKLLIQFQNNGVVDDSQLPKDRFSAERLKGVDSTLKIQPAKLEDSAVYLCASGDLWGGTSPLHFGNGTRLTVT.

The chain couples TRBV24-1 to TRBJ2-1; unclear D gene. V gave up 1 base and J gave up 7 bases, with 4 bases separating them. Per germline, CDR1 KGHDR and CDR2 SFDVKD. The CDR3 has 12 amino acids. The CDR3 here is CATSDLPNEQFF. DNA of the CDR3: TGTGCCACCAGTGATTTACCGAATGAGCAGTTCTTC.

This clonotype was seen repeatedly, ten times or more. The chain combines TRBV20-1 with TRBJ2-7, with 7 bases that match TRBD2. CDR3 length: 17 amino acids. Germline CDR1 reads DFQATT; CDR2 reads SNEGSKA (reference sequence). The ends lost 6 bases at V and 6 bases at J; junction bases unmatched: 23. CDR3 bases: TGCAGTGCCAGCATCTCAGGTGGGGGAGGGACCGCCGGCGAGCAGTACTTC. Translating it yields CSASISGGGGTAGEQYF.

In this sample, this clonotype turned up many times. The chain uses TRBV5-8 and TRBJ2-7, with D uncertain. This CDR3 is 13 amino acids long. Trimming took off 4 bases at V and 6 bases at J, with 14 bases between the two ends. Germline assignment: CDR1 SGHTS and CDR2 YDEGEE. The CDR3 nucleotides are TGTGCCAGCAGCACCCACGGAGTCGGCGAGCAGTACTTC. Amino acids: CASSTHGVGEQYF.

The chain has TRBV6-2 or TRBV6-3 and TRBJ1-1; 10 bases are a match to TRBD1. Germline trimming cut 8 bases from V and 4 bases from J; bases unmatched to any gene: 7. The CDR3 sequence is 14 residues long. Germline values: CDR1 MNHEY, CDR2 SVGEGT. CDR3 sequence: CASAGQGRFTEAFF. CDR3 bases: TGTGCCAGCGCGGGACAGGGGAGGTTCACTGAAGCTTTCTTT.

The sample holds many counts of this clonotype. This sequence joins TRBV10-3 and TRBJ1-6, with D possibly matching TRBD1 (5 bases). The CDR3 has 14 residues. Germline CDR1 reads ENHRY; CDR2 reads SYGVKD. V was cut by 11 bases and J by 9 bases, with 20 bases left in between. This chain's CDR3 is CAARGEQEGSPLHF. CDR3 sequence (DNA): TGTGCCGCCCGGGGGGAACAGGAGGGTTCACCCCTCCACTTT.

The V and J genes are TRBV19 and TRBJ2-2; D not certain. V was pared by 5 bases and J by 0 bases, with 7 bases between. Looked up from germline, CDR1 is LNHDA and CDR2 is SQIVND (reference sequence). The CDR3 runs to 14 residues. This CDR3 reads CASSWAPNTGELFF. The CDR3 DNA reads TGTGCCAGTAGTTGGGCCCCGAACACCGGGGAGCTGTTTTTT. Full variable domain (rest looked up from reference TRBV19 and TRBJ2-2): DGGITQSPKYLFRKEGQNVTLSCEQNLNHDAMYWYRQDPGQGLRLIYYSQIVNDFQKGDIAEGYSVSREKKESFPLTVTSAQKNPTAFYLCASSWAPNTGELFFGEGSRLTVL.

This clonotype was counted many times. This chain joins TRBV30 and TRBJ2-7; 8 bases fit TRBD1. The germline CDR1 and CDR2 sequences are GTSNPN and SVGIG (reference sequence). Trimming at V came to 4 bases and at J to 0 bases, leaving 5 bases not matched to a gene. The CDR3 loop spans 14 amino acids. As DNA, the CDR3 is TGTGCCTGGAAAGGACAGGGAAGCTCCTACGAGCAGTACTTC. It specifies CAWKGQGSSYEQYF.

About this clonotype itself: At one boundary the junction diverges from the germline segment, which might be a read error. The rearrangement uses TRBV14 and TRBJ2-7, with 7 bases identical to TRBD1. Germline V CDR1 and CDR2: SGHDN, FVKESK. The CDR3 spans 17 residues. This CDR3 reads CASSQGGAGTPSYEQYF. CDR3 DNA: TGCGCCAGCAGCCAAGGGGGCGCCGGGACACCCTCCTACGAGCAGTACTTC.

The rearrangement joins TRBV29-1 to TRBJ2-1; 11 bases align to TRBD2. V lost 8 bases, J lost 7 bases, and 7 bases stayed unmatched. Looked up from germline, CDR1 is SQVTM and CDR2 is ANQGSEA. This CDR3 is 13 amino acids long. The CDR3 DNA is TGCAGCTGGACTAGCGGGCTGAGGAATGAGCAGTTCTTC. Amino acids: CSWTSGLRNEQFF.

Concerning this clonotype itself: A single base separates this from a much larger clone, so it may be a read error. J is TRBJ2-5 and V is TRBV18; no clear D. The CDR3 spans 13 residues. CDR1 and CDR2 (germline): KGHSH, LQKENI. Here the CDR3 reads CANSPAAQETQYF. The CDR3 DNA follows: TGTGCCAACTCACCAGCCGCCCAAGAGACCCAGTACTTC.

In this sample, this clonotype turned up a few times. The chain has TRBV27 and TRBJ2-1, with TRBD1 matching 9 bases. Per germline, CDR1 MNHEY and CDR2 SMNVEV (reference sequence). J was trimmed by 9 bases and V by 0 bases; bases with no gene match: 6. This CDR3 contains 15 residues. The CDR3 DNA sequence: TGTGCCAGCAGTTTATCAGGACAGGGGCGCAGTGAGCAGTTCTTC. Protein sequence: CASSLSGQGRSEQFF.

In this sample, this clonotype turned up many times. The chain carries TRBV7-9 and TRBJ2-5, with D unresolved. Germline V gene lookup returns CDR1 SEHNR and CDR2 FQNEAQ (reference sequence). The CDR3 contains 14 residues. V lost 3 bases, J lost 2 bases, and 10 bases lay in between. The CDR3 reads CASSFRQEQETQYF. As DNA, the CDR3 is TGTGCCAGCAGCTTCAGGCAGGAACAAGAGACCCAGTACTTC.

This clonotype was seen repeatedly, ten times or more. This chain links TRBV4-1 with TRBJ2-1, with 12 bases lining up with TRBD1. The germline CDR1 and CDR2 sequences are MGHRA and YSYEKL. V was clipped by 3 bases and J by 6 bases; unmatched bases: 6. The CDR3 is made up of 16 amino acids. The CDR3, as DNA: TGCGCCAGCAGCCAGACCGGGACAGGGGGCCGCAATGAGCAGTTCTTC. It specifies CASSQTGTGGRNEQFF.

The table lists this clonotype with many counts. This chain joins TRBV7-9 and TRBJ2-1; 10 bases align to TRBD2. The CDR3 is 14 amino acids. V gave up 7 bases and J gave up 8 bases; unmatched junction bases: 8. Germline assignment: CDR1 SEHNR and CDR2 FQNEAQ (reference sequence). The CDR3 DNA is TGTGCCAGCACCCCACCGGGACTAGCGTATGAGCAGTTCTTC. Residues: CASTPPGLAYEQFF.